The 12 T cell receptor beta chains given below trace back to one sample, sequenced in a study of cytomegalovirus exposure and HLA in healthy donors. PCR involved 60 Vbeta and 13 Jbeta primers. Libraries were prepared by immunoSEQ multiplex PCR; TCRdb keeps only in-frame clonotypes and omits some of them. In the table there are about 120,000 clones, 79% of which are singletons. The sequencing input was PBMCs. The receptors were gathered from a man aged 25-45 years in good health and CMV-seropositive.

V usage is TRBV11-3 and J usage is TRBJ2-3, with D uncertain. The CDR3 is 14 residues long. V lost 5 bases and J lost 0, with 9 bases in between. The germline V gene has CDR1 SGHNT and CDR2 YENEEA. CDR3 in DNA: TGTGCCAGCAGCCGTGGCTTAAGCACAGATACGCAGTATTTT. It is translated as CASSRGLSTDTQYF.

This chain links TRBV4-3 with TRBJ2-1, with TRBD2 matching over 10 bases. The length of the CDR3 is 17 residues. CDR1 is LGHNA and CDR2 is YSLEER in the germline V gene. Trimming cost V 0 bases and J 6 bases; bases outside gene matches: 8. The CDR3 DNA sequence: TGCGCCAGCAGCCAAGATCGTGCTAGCGGGAGCCGCAATGAGCAGTTCTTC. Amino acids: CASSQDRASGSRNEQFF.

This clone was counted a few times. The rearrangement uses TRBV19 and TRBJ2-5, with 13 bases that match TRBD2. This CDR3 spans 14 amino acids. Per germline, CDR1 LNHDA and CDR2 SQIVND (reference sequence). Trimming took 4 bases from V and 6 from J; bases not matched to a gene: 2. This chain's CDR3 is CASSRTSGGQTQYF. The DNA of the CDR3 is TGTGCCAGTAGTAGGACTAGCGGGGGACAGACCCAGTACTTC.

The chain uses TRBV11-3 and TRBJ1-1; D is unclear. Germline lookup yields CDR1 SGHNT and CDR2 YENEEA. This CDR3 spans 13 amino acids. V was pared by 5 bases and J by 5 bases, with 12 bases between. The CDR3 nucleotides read TGTGCCAGCAGCCCCGACTTCGGGACTGAAGCTTTCTTT. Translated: CASSPDFGTEAFF.

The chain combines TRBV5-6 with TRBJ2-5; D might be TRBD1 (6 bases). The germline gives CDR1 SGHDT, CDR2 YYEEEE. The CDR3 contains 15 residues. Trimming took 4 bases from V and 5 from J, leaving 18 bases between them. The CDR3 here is CASSRPLMGAETQYF. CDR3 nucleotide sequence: TGTGCCAGCAGCCGTCCCCTGATGGGGGCGGAGACCCAGTACTTC.

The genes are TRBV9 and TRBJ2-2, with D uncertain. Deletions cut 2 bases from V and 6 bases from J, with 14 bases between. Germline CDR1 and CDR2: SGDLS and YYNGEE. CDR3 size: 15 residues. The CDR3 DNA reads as TGTGCCAGCAGCGTTCGTACGATCGGTGCCGGGGAGCTGTTTTTT. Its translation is CASSVRTIGAGELFF.

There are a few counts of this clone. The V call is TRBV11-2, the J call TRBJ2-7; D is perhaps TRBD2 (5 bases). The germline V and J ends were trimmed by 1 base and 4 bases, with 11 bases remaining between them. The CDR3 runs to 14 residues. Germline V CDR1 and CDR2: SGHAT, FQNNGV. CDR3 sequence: CASSLVGANYEQYF. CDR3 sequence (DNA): TGTGCCAGCAGCTTAGTGGGAGCGAATTACGAGCAGTACTTC.

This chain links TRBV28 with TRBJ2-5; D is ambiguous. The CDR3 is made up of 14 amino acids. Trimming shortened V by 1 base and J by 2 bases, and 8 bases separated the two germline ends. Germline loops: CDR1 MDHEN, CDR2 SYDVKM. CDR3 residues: CASSLSLTQETQYF. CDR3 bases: TGTGCCAGCAGTTTATCTCTAACTCAAGAGACCCAGTACTTC.

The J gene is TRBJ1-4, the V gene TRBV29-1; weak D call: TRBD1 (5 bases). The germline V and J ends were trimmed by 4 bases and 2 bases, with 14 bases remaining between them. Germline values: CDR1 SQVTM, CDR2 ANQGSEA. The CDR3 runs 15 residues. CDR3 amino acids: CSVATGGYTNEKLFF. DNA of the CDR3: TGCAGCGTTGCGACCGGGGGGTATACTAATGAAAAACTGTTTTTT. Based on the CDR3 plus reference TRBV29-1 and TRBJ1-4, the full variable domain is SAVISQKPSRDICQRGTSLTIQCQVDSQVTMMFWYRQQPGQSLTLIATANQGSEATYESGFVIDKFPISRPNLTFSTLTVSNMSPEDSSIYLCSVATGGYTNEKLFFGSGTQLSVL.

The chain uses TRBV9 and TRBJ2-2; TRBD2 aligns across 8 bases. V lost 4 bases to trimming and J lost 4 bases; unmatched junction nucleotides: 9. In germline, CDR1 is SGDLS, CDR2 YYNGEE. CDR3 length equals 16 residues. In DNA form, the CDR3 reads TGTGCCAGCAGCAACTTCCGGGAGGGCCCCACCGGGGAGCTGTTTTTT. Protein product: CASSNFREGPTGELFF.

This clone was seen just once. This chain's CDR3 is CASSQVGAAAGYGYTF. The CDR3 bases are TGCGCCAGCAGCCAAGTTGGGGCGGCAGCGGGCTATGGCTACACCTTC. V and J are TRBV4-1 and TRBJ1-2; a possible D gene is TRBD1 (5 bases). The ends were cut back, 1 base at V and 4 bases at J, with 16 bases in the middle. The V gene's germline CDR1 is MGHRA and CDR2 YSYEKL. This CDR3 is 16 amino acids long.

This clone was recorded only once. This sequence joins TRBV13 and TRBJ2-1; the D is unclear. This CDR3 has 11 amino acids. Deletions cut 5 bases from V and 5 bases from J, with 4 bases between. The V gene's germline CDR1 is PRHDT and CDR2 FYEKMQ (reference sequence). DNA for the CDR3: TGTGCCAGCAGCCTCGACAATGAGCAGTTCTTC. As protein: CASSLDNEQFF.